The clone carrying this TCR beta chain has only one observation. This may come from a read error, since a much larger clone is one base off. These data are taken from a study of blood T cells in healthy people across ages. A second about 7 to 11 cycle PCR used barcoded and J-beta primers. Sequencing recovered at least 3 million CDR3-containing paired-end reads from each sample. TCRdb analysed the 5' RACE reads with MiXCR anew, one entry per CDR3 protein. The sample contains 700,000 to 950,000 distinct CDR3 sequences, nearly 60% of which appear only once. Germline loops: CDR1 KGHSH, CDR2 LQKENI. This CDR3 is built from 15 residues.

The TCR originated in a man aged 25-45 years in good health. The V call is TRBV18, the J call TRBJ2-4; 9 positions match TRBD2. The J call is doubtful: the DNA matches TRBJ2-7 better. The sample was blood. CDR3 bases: TGTGCCAGCTCACTCGCCAATAGCGGGAGAGGCGAGCAGTACTTC. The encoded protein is CASSLANSGRGEQYF.